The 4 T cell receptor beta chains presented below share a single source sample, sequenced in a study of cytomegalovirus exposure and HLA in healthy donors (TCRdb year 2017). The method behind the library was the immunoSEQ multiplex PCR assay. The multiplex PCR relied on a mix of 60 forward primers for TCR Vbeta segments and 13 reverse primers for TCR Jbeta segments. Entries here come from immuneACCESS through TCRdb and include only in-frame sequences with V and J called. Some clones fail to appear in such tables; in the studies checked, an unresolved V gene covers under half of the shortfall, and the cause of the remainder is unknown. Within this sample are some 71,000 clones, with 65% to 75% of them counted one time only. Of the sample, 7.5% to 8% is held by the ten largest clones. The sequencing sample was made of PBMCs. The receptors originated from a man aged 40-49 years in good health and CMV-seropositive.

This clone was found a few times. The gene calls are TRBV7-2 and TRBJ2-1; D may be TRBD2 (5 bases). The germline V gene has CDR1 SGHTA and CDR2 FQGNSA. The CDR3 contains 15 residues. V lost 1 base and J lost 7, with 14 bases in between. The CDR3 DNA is TGTGCCAGCAGCTTAGACCGTGGGAGCGAGAATGAGCAGTTCTTC. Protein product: CASSLDRGSENEQFF.

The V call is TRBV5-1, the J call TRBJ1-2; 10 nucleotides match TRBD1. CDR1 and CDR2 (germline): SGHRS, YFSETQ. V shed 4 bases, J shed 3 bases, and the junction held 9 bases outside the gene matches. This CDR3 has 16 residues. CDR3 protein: CASSKGDRGVDYGYTF. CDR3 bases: TGCGCCAGCAGCAAGGGGGACAGGGGAGTGGACTATGGCTACACCTTC.

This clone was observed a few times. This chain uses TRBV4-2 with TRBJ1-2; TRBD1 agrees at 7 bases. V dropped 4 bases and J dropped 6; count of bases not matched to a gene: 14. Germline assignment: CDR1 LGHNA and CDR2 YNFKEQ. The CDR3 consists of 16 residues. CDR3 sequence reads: CASSPRTGPLGDGYTF. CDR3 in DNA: TGTGCCAGCAGCCCACGGACAGGTCCCTTGGGGGATGGCTACACCTTC.

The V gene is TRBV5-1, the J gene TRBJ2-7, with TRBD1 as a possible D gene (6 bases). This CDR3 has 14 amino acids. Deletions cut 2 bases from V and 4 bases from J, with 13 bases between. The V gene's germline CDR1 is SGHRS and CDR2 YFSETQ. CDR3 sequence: CASSLQGIEYEQYF. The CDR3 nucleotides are TGCGCCAGCAGCTTACAGGGAATCGAGTACGAGCAGTACTTC.